This TCR beta chain was retrieved from a study of blood T cell repertoires in COVID-19. Original processing notes: Reference gene primers were amplified, and this amplification served to estimate nucleated cell counts. Profiled with immunoSEQ multiplex PCR; TCRdb holds only in-frame clones, not every one. Clone size and the V and J calls come from that table; the DNA yielded D and trimming. The sample has 130,000 to 150,000 clones; 80% to 85% are singletons. The CDR3 runs 14 residues. The ends were cut back, 5 bases at V and 5 bases at J, with 15 bases in the middle. Germline V lookup: CDR1 SEHNR, CDR2 FQNEAQ (reference sequence).

The chain combines TRBV7-9 with TRBJ1-2; D not certain. The sequence was collected from a human donor in a cohort sampled during active COVID-19. The specimen sequenced was peripheral blood. The CDR3: CASSHPRDQYGYTF. CDR3 sequence (DNA): TGTGCCAGCAGCCACCCCCGGGATCAGTATGGCTACACCTTC. Complete variable domain (other parts from reference TRBV7-9 and TRBJ1-2): DTGVSQNPRHKITKRGQNVTFRCDPISEHNRLYWYRQTLGQGPEFLTYFQNEAQLEKSRLLSDRFSAERPKGSFSTLEIQRTEQGDSAMYLCASSHPRDQYGYTFGSGTRLTVV.